Below are 16 T cell receptor beta chains sequenced from a single sample in a study of human CD8 memory T cell subsets. It was UMI-labeled 5' RACE by which the TCR beta libraries were made. TCRdb reworked the 5' RACE reads into one entry per CDR3 protein, no DNA. The clone table shows 3,200 or so distinct CDR3 sequences, with the ten largest holding around 33%. The specimen sequenced was CD8+ effector memory T cells (TEM) sorted from PBMCs. Subset described: effector memory CD8 T cells, CCR7- CD45RO+ CD95+. The receptor source for this set is a human donor in good health.

The CDR3 loop is CSARDHGGTNEQFF. The chain combines TRBV20-1 with TRBJ2-1; there is no DNA to check the TCRdb D call of TRBD1. The CDR3 has 14 amino acids. Germline V gives CDR1 DFQATT, CDR2 SNEGSKA (reference sequence).

The chain recombines TRBV5-1 with TRBJ1-1. There are 11 residues in the CDR3. From germline, CDR1 is SGHRS and CDR2 YFSETQ. The CDR3 sequence is CASSSSEETFF.

The gene calls are TRBV28 and TRBJ1-5. Germline values: CDR1 MDHEN, CDR2 SYDVKM. The CDR3 is 13 amino acids. CDR3 sequence reads: CASSFWLNQPQHF.

The V gene is TRBV12-3 or TRBV12-4, the J gene TRBJ2-1; checking the TCRdb D call of TRBD1 is not possible without DNA. The CDR3 extends over 13 amino acids. This CDR3 reads CASSPPDDNEQFF.

The CDR3 reads CSARDPLTSGNTQYF. The chain has TRBV20-1 and TRBJ2-3; the TRBD1 assignment by TCRdb is unverifiable without DNA. The CDR3 is made up of 15 amino acids. Germline V gene sequence: CDR1 DFQATT, CDR2 SNEGSKA (reference sequence).

This clonotype counts as medium-sized by frequency. The chain employs TRBV4-2 and TRBJ1-1. The CDR3 contains 17 residues. Germline V gives CDR1 LGHNA, CDR2 YNFKEQ. CDR3 sequence reads: CASSPLIGTSHGAEAFF.

The chain carries TRBV10-2 and TRBJ2-1; as DNA is missing, the TRBD2 call by TCRdb cannot be tested. This CDR3 has 18 amino acids. CDR1 WSHSY and CDR2 SAAADI come from the germline V gene. The CDR3: CASRPRFTSGSRLNEQFF.

This clonotype is medium-sized by frequency. The chain combines TRBV29-1 with TRBJ2-3. CDR1 SQVTM and CDR2 ANQGSEA come from the germline V gene. The CDR3 consists of 11 residues. The CDR3 is CSVVTQDTQYF.

The rearrangement links TRBV15 to TRBJ2-1; TCRdb names TRBD2, which stays unverified in the absence of DNA. This CDR3 is built from 15 residues. The germline V gene encodes CDR1 LNHNV and CDR2 YYDKDF (reference sequence). The CDR3 protein is CATSLTLAAYNEQFF. Based on the CDR3 plus reference TRBV15 and TRBJ2-1, the full variable domain is DAMVIQNPRYQVTQFGKPVTLSCSQTLNHNVMYWYQQKSSQAPKLLFHYYDKDFNNEADTPDNFQSRRPNTSFCFLDIRSPGLGDTAMYLCATSLTLAAYNEQFFGPGTRLTVL.

This chain connects TRBV19 to TRBJ2-1; the D call of TRBD1 rests on TCRdb alone, since no DNA is present to check it. Looked up from germline, CDR1 is LNHDA and CDR2 is SQIVND (reference sequence). The CDR3 length is 14 residues. The CDR3 is CASTPTGGSDEQFF.

The chain carries TRBV12-3 or TRBV12-4 and TRBJ2-3; TCRdb lists TRBD2, though no DNA is available to test this call. CDR3 length equals 17 residues. The CDR3: CASSSTTSEILTDTQYF.

This sequence joins TRBV12-3 or TRBV12-4 and TRBJ2-7; the D gene TCRdb calls, TRBD1, cannot be checked with no DNA. The length of the CDR3 is 15 residues. CDR3 in amino acids: CASSSPPDGTYEQYF.

The chain links TRBV27 to TRBJ2-1; the TRBD1 assignment by TCRdb is unverifiable without DNA. Germline V CDR1 and CDR2: MNHEY, SMNVEV (reference sequence). The CDR3 length is 16 residues. CDR3 sequence reads: CASSLSPDRGGHEQFF.

This clonotype is hyperexpanded by frequency. This chain connects TRBV29-1 to TRBJ1-1. Germline V gene lookup returns CDR1 SQVTM and CDR2 ANQGSEA. The CDR3 spans 12 residues. Here the CDR3 reads CSVAGGNTEAFF.

The V call is TRBV28, the J call TRBJ2-7; TCRdb's D gene call, TRBD1, goes unchecked for lack of DNA. The CDR3 spans 16 residues. Germline V gives CDR1 MDHEN, CDR2 SYDVKM. CDR3 amino acids: CASSLISGTGGYEQYF.

The rearrangement uses TRBV12-5 and TRBJ2-1. In germline, CDR1 is LGHNT, CDR2 FRNRAP. CDR3 length equals 12 residues. The CDR3 loop reads CASGLGHGEQFF.